The entry below gives a single TCR beta chain sequence along with its context. These data originate in a study of blood T cells in healthy people across ages. Isolated per sample were at least 6 million PBMCs. The V end lost 2 bases, the J end lost 4 bases, and 11 bases lay between the germline ends. The CDR3 totals 14 residues. Germline V gene lookup returns CDR1 MGHDK and CDR2 SYGVNS. Alongside a J-beta primer mix, a sample-barcoded 5' primer served in a second PCR lasting about 7 to 11 cycles. Through a template-switch adaptor with 12 random nucleotides, each cDNA molecule received a tag. MiXCR was run by TCRdb on the 5' RACE reads, yielding one entry per CDR3 protein. Of almost 800,000 distinct CDR3 sequences listed, roughly 60% were seen once; the top ten hold around 22%.

The rearrangement joins TRBV25-1 to TRBJ1-2; TRBD1 might be the D (5 bases). The sample comprised blood. This sequence was found in a man aged 25 to 40 in good health. The CDR3 DNA reads TGTGCCAGCAGTGAAGACAGTTTTCCCTATGGCTACACCTTC. Amino acids: CASSEDSFPYGYTF.